Presented here are 5 T cell receptor beta chains from one specimen sequenced in a study of spatial heterogeneity in lung cancer (dated by TCRdb to the late 2010s). The library was obtained by 5' RACE. Reads for this sample came from a NextSeq 500. TCRdb's own reprocessing of the public reads used fastp at Q25 and MiXCR and kept productive beta chains. Records with the same CDR3 protein are collapsed into one entry carrying the most frequent genes and DNA. The sample has 9,500 or so distinct CDR3 sequences on record, roughly an eighth of them singletons. The top ten clones comprise roughly an eighth of the sample. The research as a whole found: A correlation was observed between the number of expanded intratumoral alpha and beta TCRs and the tumor nonsynonymous mutation count.

The antigens of these receptors remain unknown. The time point label on this specimen signifies: sample taken at primary tumor resection. The material sequenced was lung tumor tissue, taken at surgery. The receptors stem from a male donor with early-stage non-small cell lung cancer.

The chain has TRBV10-3 and TRBJ1-5, with 8 bases fitting TRBD1. Looked up from germline, CDR1 is ENHRY and CDR2 is SYGVKD. This CDR3 spans 16 amino acids. The J segment lost 3 bases and the V segment lost 3 bases, leaving 7 bases of the junction unmatched. CDR3 in amino acids: CAISEGTGAVNQPQHF. As DNA, the CDR3 is TGTGCCATCAGTGAAGGGACAGGAGCAGTCAATCAGCCCCAGCATTTT.

By share, this clonotype counts as medium-sized. V usage is TRBV6-1 and J usage is TRBJ2-3; D is unclear. This CDR3 is 14 amino acids long. V was cut by 7 bases and J by 0 bases, with 11 bases left in between. CDR1 is MNHNS, CDR2 SASEGT, per germline. For the CDR3, the DNA is TGTGCCAGCAAGGTTACGGTGAGCACAGATACGCAGTATTTT. This gives the protein CASKVTVSTDTQYF.

This clonotype was recorded many times. The chain recombines TRBV4-3 with TRBJ2-1, with D tentatively TRBD2 (6 bases). Between the trimmed V and J ends, which lost 0 bases and 2 bases, there was a span of 14 bases. From germline, CDR1 is LGHNA and CDR2 YSLEER. The length of the CDR3 is 17 residues. In DNA form, the CDR3 reads TGCGCCAGCAGCCAAGATGGAGGGCCCCCCACCTACAATGAGCAGTTCTTC. Residues: CASSQDGGPPTYNEQFF.

Ten or more counts support this clonotype. The chain is built from TRBV12-3 or TRBV12-4 and TRBJ2-7; 9 bases fit TRBD1. V lost 0 bases, J lost 9 bases, and 9 bases stayed unmatched. The CDR3 spans 15 residues. In DNA form, the CDR3 reads TGTGCCAGCAGTTTAGCCCCCGGGACAGGGCACGGGCAGTACTTC. Translated: CASSLAPGTGHGQYF.

The V and J genes are TRBV7-2 and TRBJ2-1; perhaps TRBD2 as D (6 bases). The CDR3 runs to 15 residues. V lost 1 base, J lost 4 bases, and 11 bases lay in between. Per the germline V gene, CDR1 is SGHTA and CDR2 is FQGNSA. This CDR3 is CASSLGPGSYNEQFF. DNA of the CDR3: TGTGCCAGCAGCTTAGGACCCGGGAGTTACAATGAGCAGTTCTTC. The entire variable domain, with the rest obtained from reference TRBV7-2 and TRBJ2-1, is as follows: GAGVSQSPSNKVTEKGKDVELRCDPISGHTALYWYRQSLGQGLEFLIYFQGNSAPDKSGLPSDRFSAERTGGSVSTLTIQRTQQEDSAVYLCASSLGPGSYNEQFFGPGTRLTVL.